Below are 2 T cell receptor beta chains sequenced from a single sample in a study of siplizumab effects on memory and regulatory T cells. Only in-frame clones appear in the TCRdb table, and some are missing; sequencing was by immunoSEQ multiplex PCR. The table includes more than 45,000 clones, 90% to 95% detected once. Sequenced sample: CD8+ T cells sorted from blood. All receptors derive from a human donor in good health.

This rearrangement joins TRBV27 to TRBJ1-5, with D maybe TRBD1 (5 bases). The germline CDR1 and CDR2 sequences are MNHEY and SMNVEV (reference sequence). V was pared by 3 bases and J by 6 bases, with 9 bases between. This CDR3 comprises 13 residues. CDR3 nucleotides: TGTGCCAGCAGTTTTGGAAGGGGTCAGCCCCAGCATTTT. This encodes CASSFGRGQPQHF.

J is TRBJ2-7 and V is TRBV27; 10 bases fit TRBD1. Germline assignment: CDR1 MNHEY and CDR2 SMNVEV (reference sequence). The CDR3 consists of 15 residues. J lost 3 bases, V lost 6 bases, and 8 bases had no gene match. The CDR3 DNA follows: TGTGCCAGCAGCGTGGGACAGGGGTTAGACTACGAGCAGTACTTC. The encoded protein is CASSVGQGLDYEQYF.